Listed here are 27 T cell receptor beta chains from one sample, sequenced in a study of T cell responses to AZD1222 COVID-19 vaccine. The protocol was immunoSEQ multiplex PCR, while the TCRdb copy is restricted to in-frame clones and leaves out a portion. The sample carries 110,000 to 150,000 clones, around nine tenths recorded once. Sequenced material: peripheral blood, taken on day 0 of AZD1222 vaccination. All receptors come from an adult in good health.

The rearrangement links TRBV12-3 or TRBV12-4 to TRBJ1-2; D is unresolved. The germline V and J ends were trimmed by 1 base and 7 bases, with 10 bases remaining between them. This CDR3 has 13 residues. The CDR3 loop is CASSLVRESGYTF. As DNA, the CDR3 is TGTGCCAGCAGTTTAGTCCGGGAGAGTGGCTACACCTTC.

The chain uses TRBV7-9 and TRBJ1-6; weak D call: TRBD1 (5 bases). Deletions cut 5 bases from V and 9 bases from J, with 20 bases between. CDR3 length: 16 residues. Per germline, CDR1 SEHNR and CDR2 FQNEAQ (reference sequence). This CDR3 reads CASSPPGAEGSSPLHF. As DNA, the CDR3 is TGTGCCAGCAGCCCTCCCGGGGCGGAGGGGAGTTCACCCCTCCACTTT.

The chain is built from TRBV28 and TRBJ2-5, with D unclear. The V gene's germline CDR1 is MDHEN and CDR2 SYDVKM. The CDR3 spans 13 residues. Trimming cost V 2 bases and J 0 bases, with 4 bases left between them. CDR3 protein: CASSLDHQETQYF. The CDR3 region has the DNA TGTGCCAGCAGTTTAGACCACCAAGAGACCCAGTACTTC.

In this sample, this clone turned up once. The chain combines TRBV10-3 with TRBJ2-2; 15 bases are a match to TRBD2. CDR3 size: 16 residues. The junction had 6 bases not matched to a gene; V was cut back by 9 bases and J by 4 bases. Germline V gene lookup returns CDR1 ENHRY and CDR2 SYGVKD. The CDR3 reads CAIGTSGRILTGELFF. CDR3 bases: TGTGCCATAGGGACTAGCGGGAGGATTCTCACCGGGGAGCTGTTTTTT.

V and J are TRBV30 and TRBJ2-2; TRBD2 matches at 7 bases. The CDR3 is 15 amino acids. Unmatched junction bases numbered 7, after V lost 2 bases and J lost 4 bases. Germline V gives CDR1 GTSNPN, CDR2 SVGIG (reference sequence). This CDR3 reads CAWSMETSRTGELFF. CDR3 bases: TGTGCCTGGAGTATGGAGACTAGCCGCACCGGGGAGCTGTTTTTT. Full variable domain (rest looked up from reference TRBV30 and TRBJ2-2): SQTIHQWPATLVQPVGSPLSLECTVEGTSNPNLYWYRQAAGRGLQLLFYSVGIGQISSEVPQNLSASRPQDRQFILSSKKLLLSDSGFYLCAWSMETSRTGELFFGEGSRLTVL.

The chain recombines TRBV2 with TRBJ2-2, with 9 nucleotides matching TRBD1. CDR3 length: 14 residues. CDR1 and CDR2 (germline): SNHLY, FYNNEI. Unmatched junction bases numbered 3, after V lost 0 bases and J lost 10 bases. The CDR3 DNA sequence: TGTGCCAGCAGTGAAGCAACAGGGGGCGAGGAGCTGTTTTTT. It codes for CASSEATGGEELFF.

Only one count was recorded for this clone. The V and J genes are TRBV5-1 and TRBJ1-1, with a tentative D call TRBD1 (5 bases). The CDR3 is 15 residues long. V was pared by 0 bases and J by 8 bases, with 17 bases between. Germline lookup yields CDR1 SGHRS and CDR2 YFSETQ. Here the CDR3 reads CASSLALGHEREAFF. The CDR3 nucleotides are TGCGCCAGCAGCTTGGCCCTAGGACATGAGAGGGAAGCTTTCTTT.

V and J are TRBV5-1 and TRBJ1-3, with D uncertain. The CDR3 sequence is 15 residues long. V was cut by 6 bases and J by 0 bases, with 13 bases left in between. Per germline, CDR1 SGHRS and CDR2 YFSETQ. CDR3 DNA sequence: TGCGCCAGCACCGAATCGGATAGCTCTGGAAACACCATATATTTT. Its protein product is CASTESDSSGNTIYF.

This sequence joins TRBV6-6 and TRBJ2-7, with a tentative D call TRBD1 (5 bases). Trimming shortened V by 0 bases and J by 0 bases, and 9 bases separated the two germline ends. CDR3 length: 15 residues. Germline CDR1 MNHNY, CDR2 SVGAGI (reference sequence). The CDR3 region is CASSYSRTNSYEQYF. The CDR3 nucleotides are TGTGCCAGCAGTTACTCGAGGACAAACTCCTACGAGCAGTACTTC.

V usage is TRBV6-6 and J usage is TRBJ1-4, with a tentative D call TRBD1 (5 bases). Trimming stripped 2 bases from V and 8 bases from J, with 9 bases between. The germline CDR1 and CDR2 sequences are MNHNY and SVGAGI (reference sequence). The CDR3 totals 13 residues. Here the CDR3 reads CASSYQGREKLFF. For the CDR3, the DNA is TGTGCCAGCAGTTACCAGGGACGAGAAAAACTGTTTTTT.

J is TRBJ1-1 and V is TRBV5-1; D gene ambiguous. This CDR3 contains 15 residues. The V end lost 4 bases, the J end lost 0 bases, and 13 bases lay between the germline ends. Germline V gene lookup returns CDR1 SGHRS and CDR2 YFSETQ. CDR3 DNA sequence: TGCGCCAGCAGCCTAACAGATTTAATGAACACTGAAGCTTTCTTT. Translating gives CASSLTDLMNTEAFF.

This clone has more than one count but fewer than ten. The V gene is TRBV30, the J gene TRBJ1-6; 10 nucleotides agree with TRBD1. Germline V gives CDR1 GTSNPN, CDR2 SVGIG (reference sequence). This CDR3 contains 18 residues. The trim removed 5 bases at V and 2 bases at J, leaving 12 bases unmatched. CDR3 residues: CAWSIGQGGLAYNSPLHF. The CDR3 nucleotides read TGTGCCTGGTCTATAGGACAGGGGGGCCTGGCCTATAATTCACCCCTCCACTTT.

Turning to this clone: The same CDR3 arises from other DNA sequences in this sample as well. The chain employs TRBV29-1 and TRBJ1-1, with TRBD1 matching 7 bases. CDR1 is SQVTM and CDR2 is ANQGSEA in the germline V gene. V lost 5 bases, J lost 1 base, and 4 bases stayed unmatched. The CDR3 is made up of 13 amino acids. CDR3 loop: CSVSTGQNTEAFF. In nucleotides, the CDR3 is TGCAGCGTTTCGACAGGGCAGAACACTGAAGCTTTCTTT. Supplemented by reference TRBV29-1 and TRBJ1-1, the full variable domain reads SAVISQKPSRDICQRGTSLTIQCQVDSQVTMMFWYRQQPGQSLTLIATANQGSEATYESGFVIDKFPISRPNLTFSTLTVSNMSPEDSSIYLCSVSTGQNTEAFFGQGTRLTVV.

The V call is TRBV28, the J call TRBJ1-3, with unresolved D. CDR1 is MDHEN and CDR2 is SYDVKM in the germline V gene. This CDR3 contains 12 residues. Trimming removed 7 bases from V and 0 bases from J, with 4 bases in between. The CDR3 DNA reads TGTGCCAGCACTCGCTCTGGAAACACCATATATTTT. Its protein is CASTRSGNTIYF.

The chain couples TRBV18 to TRBJ2-1; 13 bases fit TRBD2. The CDR3 is 15 amino acids. The V gene's germline CDR1 is KGHSH and CDR2 LQKENI. The junction had 12 bases not matched to a gene; V was cut back by 5 bases and J by 14 bases. The CDR3 DNA reads TGTGCCAGCTCATCCGGGACTAGCGGGATCAGTGGGAAGTTCTTC. Translated, it gives CASSSGTSGISGKFF.

This chain uses TRBV10-3 with TRBJ1-5; TRBD1 agrees at 7 bases. After removal of 11 bases from V and 6 bases from J, the junction contained 7 bases not matched to a gene. The CDR3 runs to 12 residues. In germline, CDR1 is ENHRY, CDR2 SYGVKD. CDR3 coding DNA: TGTGCCGTAAGGGGGCAGGGTCAGCCCCAGCATTTT. It yields the protein CAVRGQGQPQHF.

The chain joins TRBV4-1 to TRBJ2-1; TRBD2 aligns across 10 bases. After removal of 3 bases from V and 7 bases from J, the junction contained 12 bases not matched to a gene. This CDR3 has 17 residues. Germline lookup yields CDR1 MGHRA and CDR2 YSYEKL. The CDR3 DNA reads as TGCGCCAGCAGCCATGGACTAGGGAGCGGGAGGGGAAATGAGCAGTTCTTC. It codes for CASSHGLGSGRGNEQFF.

The chain couples TRBV5-1 to TRBJ1-6; possible D gene TRBD1, 6 bases. Per germline, CDR1 SGHRS and CDR2 YFSETQ. Deletions cut 1 base from V and 5 bases from J, with 10 bases between. The CDR3 totals 15 residues. CDR3 loop: CASSLSGDDNSPLHF. The CDR3, as DNA: TGCGCCAGCAGCTTGTCAGGGGATGATAATTCACCCCTCCACTTT.

The count of this clone is one. This sequence joins TRBV2 and TRBJ2-6; D is ambiguous. The V end was cut by 6 bases, the J end by 0 bases, with 18 bases between. The CDR3 has 18 amino acids. Looked up from germline, CDR1 is SNHLY and CDR2 is FYNNEI. CDR3 sequence: CASRPTGWMSSGANVLTF. CDR3 bases: TGTGCCAGCAGACCAACCGGGTGGATGAGCTCTGGGGCCAACGTCCTGACTTTC.

The V and J genes are TRBV11-3 and TRBJ2-5; TRBD2 matches at 13 bases. This CDR3 comprises 17 residues. J lost 0 bases, V lost 5 bases, and 6 bases had no gene match. The V gene's germline CDR1 is SGHNT and CDR2 YENEEA. The CDR3 loop reads CASSPGTSGTYQETQYF. The DNA of the CDR3 is TGTGCCAGCAGCCCAGGGACTAGCGGGACGTACCAAGAGACCCAGTACTTC.

V and J are TRBV6-1 and TRBJ1-5; no firm D call. The CDR3 totals 18 residues. Germline V lookup: CDR1 MNHNS, CDR2 SASEGT. Trimming pared 0 bases from V and 7 bases from J, leaving 22 bases between. The chain's CDR3 is CASSEALFRAGYLQPQHF. The CDR3, as DNA: TGTGCCAGCAGTGAAGCTTTGTTCCGGGCCGGATATCTCCAGCCCCAGCATTTT.

The genes are TRBV5-1 and TRBJ1-1; D gene uncertain. V lost 2 bases and J lost 4, with 12 bases in between. The CDR3 totals 14 residues. CDR1 is SGHRS and CDR2 is YFSETQ in the germline V gene. The CDR3 nucleotides read TGCGCCAGCAGCTTTCTATCGGGGAGCACTGAAGCTTTCTTT. This sequence encodes CASSFLSGSTEAFF.

The chain joins TRBV24-1 to TRBJ2-7; maybe TRBD2 (7 bases). The CDR3 has 14 residues. Trimming pared 5 bases from V and 2 bases from J, leaving 12 bases between. Germline loops: CDR1 KGHDR, CDR2 SFDVKD. The CDR3 spells CATSAAGATYEQYF. The CDR3 DNA reads as TGTGCCACCAGTGCCGCGGGGGCTACCTACGAGCAGTACTTC.

This chain connects TRBV4-1 to TRBJ1-1, with D unresolved. The CDR3 runs to 13 residues. V was cut by 4 bases and J by 9 bases, with 15 bases left in between. The V gene's germline CDR1 is MGHRA and CDR2 YSYEKL. This CDR3 is CASSLFTVGQAFF. The CDR3 nucleotides read TGCGCCAGCAGCCTGTTTACAGTTGGCCAAGCTTTCTTT.

The chain carries TRBV28 and TRBJ2-7; D remains unclear. CDR3 length: 15 amino acids. V lost 2 bases to trimming and J lost 2 bases, with 13 bases between them. In germline, CDR1 is MDHEN, CDR2 SYDVKM. The DNA of the CDR3 is TGTGCCAGCAGTTTAGACGAAGAGATGACCTACGAGCAGTACTTC. Translation: CASSLDEEMTYEQYF.

This chain connects TRBV2 to TRBJ1-6; 11 bases fit TRBD1. CDR1 and CDR2 (germline): SNHLY, FYNNEI. Trimming took 8 bases from V and 6 from J; bases not matched to a gene: 12. CDR3 length equals 17 residues. As DNA, the CDR3 is TGTGCCAGCGGCCGAACGTGGACAGGGGGCCCTAATTCACCCCTCCACTTT. It codes for CASGRTWTGGPNSPLHF.

This clone occurred once. The chain is built from TRBV19 and TRBJ1-1, with D hard to call. The V gene's germline CDR1 is LNHDA and CDR2 SQIVND (reference sequence). The CDR3 length is 14 residues. V lost 5 bases to trimming and J lost 0 bases, with 10 bases between them. The CDR3 DNA follows: TGTGCCAGTAGTTGGACTCATATGAACACTGAAGCTTTCTTT. Translated, it gives CASSWTHMNTEAFF.